The next 26 T cell receptor beta chains were all read from a single sample in a study of beta chain features in type 1 diabetes. cDNA synthesis used the whole RNA isolate, giving expressed TCRB sequences. The assay was immunoSEQ multiplex PCR, and TCRdb's table has in-frame clones only and misses some. The table includes just under 150,000 clones, about 10% detected once. Source material: naive CD4+ T cells from blood. These receptors were collected from a man aged 18 to 35 in good health.

This clone was seen a handful of times. The chain has TRBV7-2 and TRBJ2-2, with 9 bases that match TRBD2. Germline V CDR1 and CDR2: SGHTA, FQGNSA. J was trimmed by 8 bases and V by 5 bases; bases with no gene match: 9. The CDR3 has 15 residues. The CDR3 DNA reads as TGTGCCAGCAGCCCCCGGACTAGCGTTTCGGGGGAGCTGTTTTTT. It specifies CASSPRTSVSGELFF.

This clone was detected only a few times. This chain links TRBV15 with TRBJ1-2, with D tentatively TRBD1 (6 bases). CDR1 LNHNV and CDR2 YYDKDF come from the germline V gene (reference sequence). CDR3 length equals 16 residues. Deletions cut 1 base from V and 8 bases from J, with 20 bases between. The DNA of the CDR3 is TGTGCCACCAGCAGAGGTGGGGGGGCCGCCTTGCAGGGCTACACCTTC. Translation: CATSRGGGAALQGYTF.

This clone showed up just a few times. The J gene is TRBJ2-7, the V gene TRBV20-1, with D perhaps TRBD2 (5 bases). The CDR3 is made up of 11 amino acids. CDR1 and CDR2 (germline): DFQATT, SNEGSKA (reference sequence). DNA of the CDR3: TGCAGAGGGATAAAGGGAGACGAGCAGTACTTC. The encoded protein is CRGIKGDEQYF.

This clone has more than one count but fewer than ten. The DNA of the CDR3 is TGTGCCAGCAGCGCCACCGCGTCCGAGCAGTACTTC. Translating it yields CASSATASEQYF. This chain joins TRBV7-9 and TRBJ2-7, with unresolved D. The CDR3 spans 12 residues. The germline V gene encodes CDR1 SEHNR and CDR2 FQNEAQ (reference sequence). The V end lost 5 bases, the J end lost 6 bases, and 11 bases lay between the germline ends. The whole variable domain, filled in from reference TRBV7-9 and TRBJ2-7, reads DTGVSQNPRHKITKRGQNVTFRCDPISEHNRLYWYRQTLGQGPEFLTYFQNEAQLEKSRLLSDRFSAERPKGSFSTLEIQRTEQGDSAMYLCASSATASEQYFGPGTRLTVT.

This clone was detected a few times. The chain is built from TRBV30 and TRBJ2-3, with D unresolved. Deletions cut 3 bases from V and 4 bases from J, with 8 bases between. The CDR3 sequence is 12 residues long. CDR1 is GTSNPN, CDR2 SVGIG, per germline (reference sequence). The CDR3 bases are TGTGCCTGGAGCTTCGGGTCAGATACGCAGTATTTT. It encodes CAWSFGSDTQYF.

This rearrangement joins TRBV30 to TRBJ2-7, with TRBD1 as a possible D gene (5 bases). This CDR3 contains 12 residues. V was trimmed by 4 bases and J by 5 bases, leaving 12 bases between them. The germline V gene has CDR1 GTSNPN and CDR2 SVGIG (reference sequence). The CDR3 coding sequence is TGTGCCTGGACAGGGCGGCCCAACGAGCAGTACTTC. Translating gives CAWTGRPNEQYF.

This chain connects TRBV6-5 to TRBJ2-7, with TRBD1 identical over 8 bases. V shed 6 bases and J 2 bases; nucleotides not matched to a gene: 6. The CDR3 runs to 14 residues. Looked up from germline, CDR1 is MNHEY and CDR2 is SVGAGI. CDR3 residues: CASRTGGRTYEQYF. As DNA, the CDR3 is TGTGCCAGCAGAACAGGGGGGAGGACCTACGAGCAGTACTTC.

V usage is TRBV5-6 and J usage is TRBJ1-2; perhaps TRBD1 as D (6 bases). V was pared by 2 bases and J by 5 bases, with 13 bases between. CDR3 size: 14 residues. Germline V CDR1 and CDR2: SGHDT, YYEEEE. The CDR3 region has the DNA TGTGCCAGCAGCTTAAAGCAGGGGCAGTATGGCTACACCTTC. Protein: CASSLKQGQYGYTF.

The CDR3 sequence is CASSLSSPLHF. CDR3 in DNA: TGTGCCAGCAGCTTAAGCTCACCCCTCCACTTT. V and J are TRBV13 and TRBJ1-6; the D is unclear. There are 11 residues in the CDR3. The V gene's germline CDR1 is PRHDT and CDR2 FYEKMQ (reference sequence). Trimming removed 2 bases from V and 10 bases from J, with 3 bases in between. The entire variable domain, with the rest obtained from reference TRBV13 and TRBJ1-6, is as follows: AAGVIQSPRHLIKEKRETATLKCYPIPRHDTVYWYQQGPGQDPQFLISFYEKMQSDKGSIPDRFSAQQFSDYHSELNMSSLELGDSALYFCASSLSSPLHFGNGTRLTVT.

This rearrangement joins TRBV5-1 to TRBJ2-7; D possibly corresponds to TRBD2 (6 bases). The CDR3 runs 15 residues. The V end lost 3 bases, the J end lost 0 bases, and 13 bases lay between the germline ends. Germline V gene data show CDR1 as SGHRS and CDR2 as YFSETQ. This CDR3 reads CASSWVAGSSYEQYF. The CDR3 nucleotides read TGCGCCAGCAGCTGGGTGGCGGGGAGCTCCTACGAGCAGTACTTC. Full variable domain (rest looked up from reference TRBV5-1 and TRBJ2-7): KAGVTQTPRYLIKTRGQQVTLSCSPISGHRSVSWYQQTPGQGLQFLFEYFSETQRNKGNFPGRFSGRQFSNSRSEMNVSTLELGDSALYLCASSWVAGSSYEQYFGPGTRLTVT.

The chain combines TRBV29-1 with TRBJ1-1, with 12 bases matching TRBD1. V lost 8 bases to trimming and J lost 2 bases; unmatched junction nucleotides: 12. Germline V gene data show CDR1 as SQVTM and CDR2 as ANQGSEA. The CDR3 extends over 16 amino acids. The CDR3 spells CSLAGTGGEGNTEAFF. CDR3 sequence (DNA): TGCAGCTTAGCCGGGACAGGGGGCGAAGGCAACACTGAAGCTTTCTTT.

This clone came up a few times. The gene calls are TRBV4-1 and TRBJ1-1, with 8 bases aligning to TRBD1. V shed 2 bases, J shed 0 bases, and the junction held 5 bases outside the gene matches. The CDR3 loop spans 16 amino acids. In germline, CDR1 is MGHRA, CDR2 YSYEKL. The CDR3 region is CASSQYGQGLNTEAFF. The DNA for the CDR3 is TGCGCCAGCAGCCAATACGGACAGGGACTGAACACTGAAGCTTTCTTT.

This clone was counted many times. This chain uses TRBV27 with TRBJ1-2; TRBD1 matches at 11 bases. Germline loops: CDR1 MNHEY, CDR2 SMNVEV (reference sequence). J lost 7 bases, V lost 4 bases, and 8 bases had no gene match. This CDR3 region has 15 residues. The CDR3 protein is CASSSARTGGGGYTF. In DNA form, the CDR3 reads TGTGCCAGCAGTTCCGCTCGGACAGGGGGCGGTGGCTACACCTTC.

J is TRBJ1-4 and V is TRBV6-4; weak D call: TRBD1 (5 bases). Deletions cut 6 bases from V and 3 bases from J, with 5 bases between. This CDR3 comprises 12 residues. Germline CDR1 MRHNA, CDR2 SNTAGT. CDR3 coding DNA: TGTGCCAGCAGGGGGCCTAATGAAAAACTGTTTTTT. This sequence encodes CASRGPNEKLFF.

A word on this clone: In this CDR3 the conserved last residue, phenylalanine or tryptophan, is missing, so a read error is likely. The chain carries TRBV19 and TRBJ2-7; TRBD1 is a possible D gene (6 bases). The CDR3 sequence is 13 residues long. Trimming took 8 bases from V and 4 from J, leaving 15 bases between them. Germline V gives CDR1 LNHDA, CDR2 SQIVND (reference sequence). CDR3 sequence (DNA): TGTGCCAGTCAACCGGCAAGGGGGTACGAGCAGTACTCC. Its protein product is CASQPARGYEQYS.

The gene calls are TRBV4-1 and TRBJ1-5; 8 nucleotides match TRBD1. V shed 0 bases, J shed 4 bases, and the junction held 5 bases outside the gene matches. The CDR3 loop spans 16 amino acids. CDR1 and CDR2 (germline): MGHRA, YSYEKL. The CDR3 nucleotides are TGCGCCAGCAGCCAAGATATCAGGGGGCCAAATCAGCCCCAGCATTTT. Protein sequence: CASSQDIRGPNQPQHF.

This rearrangement joins TRBV4-1 to TRBJ2-6; D is unclear. There are 16 residues in the CDR3. The V end lost 0 bases, the J end lost 4 bases, and 10 bases lay between the germline ends. Germline lookup yields CDR1 MGHRA and CDR2 YSYEKL. The CDR3: CASSQESGSGANVLTF. CDR3 coding DNA: TGCGCCAGCAGCCAAGAGTCCGGGTCGGGGGCCAACGTCCTGACTTTC.

Only one count was recorded for this clone. One junction end does not reproduce the germline sequence, and a read error may be involved. Additional DNA sequences in this sample encode the identical CDR3. The chain has TRBV9 and TRBJ2-7; D is ambiguous. CDR3 length: 15 amino acids. Germline CDR1 and CDR2: SGDLS and YYNGEE. This CDR3 reads CASSSDLRSSYEQYF. The CDR3 DNA reads as TGTGCCAGCAGCAGTGATCTTAGAAGCTCCTACGAGCAATACTTC.

This chain joins TRBV7-9 and TRBJ2-5; D unresolved. Germline assignment: CDR1 SEHNR and CDR2 FQNEAQ (reference sequence). The CDR3 has 15 residues. V lost 2 bases, J lost 5 bases, and 15 bases lay in between. The CDR3 reads CASSLSPTALETQYF. DNA of the CDR3: TGTGCCAGCAGCTTATCCCCGACTGCTTTGGAGACCCAGTACTTC.

The chain uses TRBV30 and TRBJ2-6; TRBD2 is a possible D gene (5 bases). The CDR3 contains 15 residues. CDR1 is GTSNPN, CDR2 SVGIG, per germline (reference sequence). The V gene lost 3 bases and the J gene lost 2 bases, with 11 bases spanning the gap. CDR3 amino acids: CAWSRGGAGANVLTF. The CDR3, as DNA: TGTGCCTGGAGCCGAGGAGGCGCTGGGGCCAACGTCCTGACTTTC.

The chain combines TRBV7-3 with TRBJ2-2, with TRBD2 as a possible D gene (6 bases). The CDR3 runs 18 residues. Germline-derived CDR1 and CDR2 are SGHTA and FQGTGA. V dropped 1 base and J dropped 4 bases, with 19 bases sitting between them. This CDR3 reads CASSLNPPTSLGTGELFF. DNA of the CDR3: TGTGCCAGCAGCTTAAACCCTCCCACTAGCCTGGGCACCGGGGAGCTGTTTTTT.

This sequence joins TRBV7-3 and TRBJ2-3, with D perhaps TRBD2 (5 bases). The CDR3 spans 17 residues. Trimming left V 5 bases short and J 0 bases short, with 18 bases between. The germline CDR1 and CDR2 sequences are SGHTA and FQGTGA. The CDR3, as DNA: TGTGCCAGCAGCCCCGAGGGCCGATCAATTAGCACAGATACGCAGTATTTT. Its protein is CASSPEGRSISTDTQYF.

This chain connects TRBV19 to TRBJ1-1, with a tentative D call TRBD1 (5 bases). CDR3 length equals 14 residues. CDR1 is LNHDA and CDR2 is SQIVND in the germline V gene (reference sequence). The V end lost 5 bases, the J end lost 5 bases, and 15 bases lay between the germline ends. DNA for the CDR3: TGTGCCAGTAGTCCCGGACAACCTCGGACTGAAGCTTTCTTT. Protein product: CASSPGQPRTEAFF.

This clone was counted only a few times. Written as DNA, the CDR3 is TGTGCCAGCCTTGAGGCCGGTAGCTCCTATAATTCACCCCTCCACTTT. It encodes CASLEAGSSYNSPLHF. The chain employs TRBV28 and TRBJ1-6; D remains unclear. Germline assignment: CDR1 MDHEN and CDR2 SYDVKM. Trimming left V 8 bases short and J 0 bases short, with 14 bases between. This CDR3 has 16 amino acids.

V is TRBV7-9 and J is TRBJ2-7; 7 bases are a match to TRBD2. The CDR3 runs 15 residues. Germline CDR1 reads SEHNR; CDR2 reads FQNEAQ (reference sequence). The ends lost 5 bases at V and 3 bases at J; junction bases unmatched: 10. The CDR3: CASSLGGVSIYEQYF. CDR3 sequence (DNA): TGTGCCAGCAGCCTGGGGGGGGTCTCGATCTACGAGCAGTACTTC.

The chain recombines TRBV6-5 with TRBJ2-7; the match to TRBD1 covers 9 bases. Trimming at V came to 2 bases and at J to 1 base, leaving 3 bases not matched to a gene. Per germline, CDR1 MNHEY and CDR2 SVGAGI. The CDR3 sequence is 15 residues long. The DNA for the CDR3 is TGTGCCAGCAGTTACACGACAGGGGGGTCCTACGAGCAGTACTTC. Translating it yields CASSYTTGGSYEQYF.